The clone carrying this T cell receptor (beta chain) turned up a few times. This sample was included in a study of preoperative IRX-2 immunotherapy in early breast cancer. Here immunoSEQ multiplex PCR was the method, and the copy in TCRdb shows in-frame clones only, minus some. The sample contains 900 to 1,500 clones, less than 80% of which appear only once. Described treatment: preoperative locoregional IRX-2 cytokine immunotherapy. Preoperative locoregional IRX-2 cytokine immunotherapy was tested in the phase Ib source study. V was shortened by 10 bases and J by 6 bases, with 15 bases between the two germline ends. Germline V CDR1 and CDR2: LNHDA, SQIVND (reference sequence). The CDR3 spans 13 residues.

The material was tumor tissue, obtained after IRX-2 immunotherapy. The V call is TRBV19, the J call TRBJ2-2; weak D call: TRBD2 (6 bases). This clonotype was sampled from a human donor with breast cancer. CDR3 amino acids: CATPKRDSGELFF. In DNA form, the CDR3 reads TGTGCCACCCCGAAACGGGACTCCGGGGAGCTGTTTTTT.